This entry features one TCR beta chain sequence. This specimen comes from a study of control samples from healthy donors and cancer patients. The V gene's germline CDR1 is SNHLY and CDR2 FYNNEI. V lost 4 bases and J 7 bases, leaving 7 bases between the germline ends. This CDR3 region has 12 residues. Libraries were prepared by immunoSEQ multiplex PCR; TCRdb keeps only in-frame clonotypes and omits some of them. The data show fewer than 90,000 clones, approximately 84% seen once. The genes are TRBV2 and TRBJ2-2; D not certain. The sequenced sample consisted of blood. The sequence was obtained from a man between 50 and 59 years old in good health. The CDR3 DNA reads TGTGCCAGCAGTGTCGACTTCGGGGAGCTGTTTTTT. Protein sequence: CASSVDFGELFF. The full variable domain, with the rest looked up from reference TRBV2 and TRBJ2-2, is EPEVTQTPSHQVTQMGQEVILRCVPISNHLYFYWYRQILGQKVEFLVSFYNNEISEKSEIFDDQFSVERPDGSNFTLKIRSTKLEDSAMYFCASSVDFGELFFGEGSRLTVL.